This is a list of T cell receptor beta chains from one sample in a study of cytomegalovirus exposure and HLA in healthy donors. Clones were read by immunoSEQ multiplex PCR, and TCRdb kept only the in-frame ones, dropping some. The sample gives about 330,000 clones, about nine tenths of which show up once; approximately 1.2% is in the top ten. The sample was PBMCs. The source of these receptors is a woman aged 25 to 39 in good health and CMV-seropositive. Both conserved end residues are part of each CDR3. D genes are given only for firm matches. Not all rows give a size; the values are once, few, many and, for expanded clones, a class.

abundance	v_gene	d_gene	j_gene	CDR3nt	CDR3aa
NA	TRBV27	TRBD1	TRBJ1-6	TGTGCCAGCAGTTTAACAGGGGGCCCGCATAATTCACCCCTCCACTTT	CASSLTGGPHNSPLHF
once	TRBV5-1	NA	TRBJ2-1	TGCGCCAGCAGCTTGCAGGCAGAGGGCGATGAGCAGTTCTTC	CASSLQAEGDEQFF
NA	TRBV5-1	TRBD1	TRBJ1-4	TGCGCCAGCAGCTCCCCACCGGGACAGGGATATGAAAAACTGTTTTTT	CASSSPPGQGYEKLFF
few	TRBV6-1	NA	TRBJ1-5	TGTGCCAGCAGTGAAGGGGGCGGGCAGCCCCAGCATTTT	CASSEGGGQPQHF
NA	TRBV7-6	TRBD2	TRBJ2-3	TGTGCCAGCAGCTTAGGAAGCGGGGGGGCAAGAGATACGCAGTATTTT	CASSLGSGGARDTQYF
NA	TRBV9	NA	TRBJ1-1	TGTGCCAGCAGCGTAGAAGGAGCAGGGGCTGAAGCTTTCTTT	CASSVEGAGAEAFF
NA	TRBV6-5	NA	TRBJ1-2	TGTGCCAGCCAAGGGGCCAGGGAGGCTAACTATGGCTACACCTTC	CASQGAREANYGYTF
NA	TRBV6-1	NA	TRBJ1-3	TGTGCCATTCGGTCCGGAAACACCATATATTTT	CAIRSGNTIYF
NA	TRBV27	NA	TRBJ2-7	TGTGCCAGCAGACCTCACCCTCCGGAGGACGCCTCCTACGAGCAGTACTTC	CASRPHPPEDASYEQYF
NA	TRBV5-6	TRBD1	TRBJ1-2	TGTGCCAGCAGCCCGGACAGGGGGCTAAAGGGCTACACCTTC	CASSPDRGLKGYTF
once	TRBV27	NA	TRBJ1-2	TGTGCCAGCAGTTTAAGGTCACAGAGATCATACTATGGCTACACCTTC	CASSLRSQRSYYGYTF
NA	TRBV15	TRBD2	TRBJ2-3	TGTGCCACCAGCAGTGTGGGGGGGGGCACAGATACGCAGTATTTT	CATSSVGGGTDTQYF
once	TRBV6-1	TRBD2	TRBJ2-1	TGTGCCAGCAGTGAGGGACTAGCGTACTACAATGAGCAGTTCTTC	CASSEGLAYYNEQFF
NA	TRBV5-6	NA	TRBJ2-7	TGTGCCAGCAGCCTCCCCAGGAGCTCCTACGAGCAGTACTTC	CASSLPRSSYEQYF
NA	TRBV30	NA	TRBJ1-3	TGTGCCTGGGCGACTTTATTGGGAAACACCATATATTTT	CAWATLLGNTIYF
NA	TRBV5-4	TRBD1	TRBJ1-6	TGTGCCAGCAGCTTGGGGGACAGCAGGAATTCACCCCTCCACTTT	CASSLGDSRNSPLHF
NA	TRBV11-2	NA	TRBJ1-1	TGTGCCAGCAGCTTAGAGGGGCGACCGGGAAATGAAGCTTTCTTT	CASSLEGRPGNEAFF
NA	TRBV7-2	NA	TRBJ2-7	TGTGCCAGCAGCTTAGGAGCGTTGGGCAGTTCCTCCTACGAGCAGTACTTC	CASSLGALGSSSYEQYF
NA	TRBV6-5	TRBD2	TRBJ2-1	TGTGCCAGCAGCCCTAGCGGGGGATCCTACAATGAGCAGTTCTTC	CASSPSGGSYNEQFF
NA	TRBV29-1	NA	TRBJ1-1	TGCAGCGTTGAAGACGCGGGGAACACTGAAGCTTTCTTT	CSVEDAGNTEAFF
NA	TRBV2	TRBD1	TRBJ1-5	TGTGCCAGCAGGAGAGATCCACAGGGGGGGGATCAGCCCCAGCATTTT	CASRRDPQGGDQPQHF
few	TRBV25-1	NA	TRBJ1-2	TGTGCCAGCAGTTATTTGGATGGCTACACCTTC	CASSYLDGYTF
NA	TRBV28	NA	TRBJ2-7	TGTGCCAGCAGCGAGACCACGACGAGCTACGAGCAGTACTTC	CASSETTTSYEQYF
NA	TRBV6-5	NA	TRBJ2-1	TGTGCCAGCAGTCCCAATGGGGGTTCCTTAGCTGAGCAGTTCTTC	CASSPNGGSLAEQFF
NA	TRBV28	NA	TRBJ1-6	TGTGCCAGCAGTACCCCGGCTTCACCCCTCCACTTT	CASSTPASPLHF
few	TRBV7-2	TRBD1	TRBJ2-5	TGTGCCAGCACCCTGACAGGGGGCGTCGGGGAGACCCAGTACTTC	CASTLTGGVGETQYF
NA	TRBV4-3	NA	TRBJ2-1	TGCGCCAGCAGCCAAGATCAGGACCTCTACAATGAGCAGTTCTTC	CASSQDQDLYNEQFF
NA	TRBV9	TRBD1	TRBJ1-2	TGTGCCAGCAGCGCAACAGGGGTAAATGGCTACACCTTC	CASSATGVNGYTF
NA	TRBV5-1	TRBD2	TRBJ2-5	TGCGCCAGCGCTCGGACTAGCGGAGGAGAGACCCAGTACTTC	CASARTSGGETQYF
NA	TRBV5-1	TRBD1	TRBJ1-6	TGCGCCAGCAGCTTATGGGGACAGGGGGCGGCGGATAATTCACCCCTCCACTTT	CASSLWGQGAADNSPLHF
NA	TRBV30	NA	TRBJ2-3	TGTGCCTGGACCCCAAGCACAGATACGCAGTATTTT	CAWTPSTDTQYF
few	TRBV5-4	TRBD1	TRBJ2-7	TGTGCCAGCAGCGGCGGGGACAGGGGAGTCGACGAGCAGTACTTC	CASSGGDRGVDEQYF
NA	TRBV2	NA	TRBJ2-7	TGTGCCAGCAACGACGGACTCCTCTCCTACGAGCAGTACTTC	CASNDGLLSYEQYF
NA	TRBV7-6	TRBD1	TRBJ2-5	TGTGCCAGCAGCCCTCGACAGGGTATAAACCGCCACGAAGAGACCCAGTACTTC	CASSPRQGINRHEETQYF
NA	TRBV2	NA	TRBJ2-5	TGTGCCAGCAGTGAACTTGAGACCCAGTACTTC	CASSELETQYF
few	TRBV28	NA	TRBJ1-5	TGTGCCAGTGGGGTACAGGGTTCCGCTCAGCCCCAGCATTTT	CASGVQGSAQPQHF